These 3 T cell receptor beta chains share one sample of origin, sequenced in a study of Ad26.COV2.S vaccination and SARS-CoV-2 variants. TCRdb's copy holds only in-frame clones and misses some; the assay was immunoSEQ multiplex PCR. In the table there are about 480,000 clones, around 88% of which are singletons. The treatment: over 15 received Ad26.COV2.S at low or high dose, single or two shots; several received placebo; per-sample allocation not given. Collection of the samples took place on day 63 after the first injection of vaccine or placebo. This material consisted of peripheral blood, taken in a trial of Ad26.COV2.S vaccine versus placebo. The source of these receptors is a person aged 18-60 years who received the Ad26.COV2.S COVID-19 vaccine or a placebo.

The chain couples TRBV12-3 or TRBV12-4 to TRBJ1-1; D unresolved. V dropped 4 bases and J dropped 4 bases, with 10 bases sitting between them. The CDR3 contains 13 residues. This chain's CDR3 is CASSSRTVTEAFF. For the CDR3, the DNA is TGTGCCAGCAGTTCTAGGACCGTCACTGAAGCTTTCTTT.

The chain carries TRBV11-2 and TRBJ2-6; TRBD1 aligns across 7 bases. There are 15 residues in the CDR3. From germline, CDR1 is SGHAT and CDR2 FQNNGV. The J segment lost 2 bases and the V segment lost 4 bases, leaving 2 bases of the junction unmatched. In DNA form, the CDR3 reads TGTGCCAGCAGCTCAACAGGGGCTGGGGCCAACGTCCTGACTTTC. Translated, it gives CASSSTGAGANVLTF.

V is TRBV6-2 or TRBV6-3 and J is TRBJ2-7; D gene uncertain. CDR1 MNHEY and CDR2 SVGEGT come from the germline V gene. The CDR3 runs 10 residues. Deletions cut 4 bases from V and 5 bases from J, with 3 bases between. CDR3 residues: CASSSHEQYF. The CDR3 coding sequence is TGTGCCAGCAGTTCCCACGAGCAGTACTTC.